This T cell receptor (beta chain) derives from a study of PD-L1 blockade in urothelial cancer. The CDR3 extends over 13 amino acids. CDR1 and CDR2 from the germline V gene are MDHEN and SYDVKM. Germline trimming cut 6 bases from V and 6 bases from J; bases unmatched to any gene: 4. Clones were read by immunoSEQ multiplex PCR, and TCRdb kept only the in-frame ones, dropping some. This table has tens of thousands of clones, roughly 85% appearing once. Stated time point: pretreatment peripheral blood. This TCR was recovered from a man in his 70s with urothelial cancer. The V gene is TRBV28, the J gene TRBJ2-7, with 11 bases matching TRBD1. Sequenced material: PBMCs, taken around atezolizumab (anti-PD-L1) treatment. The CDR3 nucleotides read TGTGCCAGCAGGGGGACAGGGGGGCGCGAGCAGTACTTC. Its translation is CASRGTGGREQYF.